This T cell receptor beta chain comes out of a study of T cells after yellow fever vaccination. Broader study findings: Boosting was followed by the reappearance of most primary-vaccination clones (just under 97% CD4, 70% to 90% CD8).

Comment on this clonotype: Its antigen is not known.

The germline CDR1 and CDR2 sequences are SGHTA and FQGNSA. The CDR3 spans 11 residues. Trimming left V 3 bases short and J 6 bases short, with 5 bases between. It was through 5'RACE template switching that TCR cDNA was made, with a universal primer site and UMIs added. TCRdb recomputed calls from the 5' RACE reads with MiXCR, one row per CDR3 protein. Of around 250,000 distinct CDR3 sequences in the sample, 5.2% are singletons; the top ten hold roughly 3.3%. This receptor was taken from a man between 18 and 35 years old who received the YFV17D yellow fever vaccine. Sample: CD4+ T cells sorted from PBMCs, taken on the day of the yellow fever booster vaccination. The chain carries TRBV7-2 and TRBJ2-5, with no clear D. CDR3 nucleotide sequence: TGTGCCAGCAGCTTCGGCCAGACCCAGTACTTC. This codes for CASSFGQTQYF.